These T cell receptor beta chains were read from a single sample in a study of blood T cell repertoires in COVID-19. TCRdb's copy holds only in-frame clones and misses some; the assay was immunoSEQ multiplex PCR. In the table there are under 35,000 clones, about four fifths of which are singletons. The sequenced material came from peripheral blood. These receptors originate from an elderly man with acute or convalescent COVID-19. Each CDR3 is given with its conserved first and last residue. D genes are given only for firm matches. The size field is filled for only some rows; it gives once, few, many or a size class.

clone_size j_call d_call v_call cdr3_aa cdr3_nt
few TRBJ2-5 TRBD2 TRBV4-2 CASSKESGGARETQYF TGTGCCAGCAGCAAAGAGAGCGGGGGGGCCCGGGAGACCCAGTACTTC
NA TRBJ1-1 TRBD1 TRBV5-6 CASSAWTGGGTEAFF TGTGCCAGCAGCGCGTGGACAGGGGGAGGGACTGAAGCTTTCTTT
NA TRBJ2-5 NA TRBV15 CATSRDRTSQYF TGTGCCACCAGCAGAGATAGAACCTCCCAGTACTTC
NA TRBJ2-3 TRBD1 TRBV24-1 CATRGTGTDTQYF TGTGCCACCAGAGGGACAGGCACAGATACGCAGTATTTT
NA TRBJ1-5 NA TRBV19 CASIVGGGSNQPQHF TGTGCCAGTATAGTAGGGGGTGGGAGCAATCAGCCCCAGCATTTT
many TRBJ2-5 NA TRBV19 CASSIYERGQETQYF TGTGCCAGTAGTATATATGAACGGGGCCAAGAGACCCAGTACTTC
once TRBJ2-7 NA TRBV18 CASSQERQISYEQYF TGTGCCAGCTCACAGGAAAGACAAATCTCCTACGAGCAGTACTTC
NA TRBJ1-1 NA TRBV11-1 CASSFRVMERTEAFF TGTGCCAGCAGCTTCAGGGTAATGGAAAGGACTGAAGCTTTCTTT
few TRBJ2-7 TRBD2 TRBV12-3/TRBV12-4 CASSPRGYEQYF TGTGCCAGCAGCCCGCGGGGGTACGAGCAGTACTTC
NA TRBJ2-5 TRBD1 TRBV6-5 CASSYGTGRETQYF TGTGCCAGCAGTTATGGGACAGGGAGGGAGACCCAGTACTTC
few TRBJ2-5 NA TRBV11-1 CASRASQETQYF TGTGCCAGCAGGGCCTCCCAAGAGACCCAGTACTTC
NA TRBJ1-1 NA TRBV18 CASSPMRIDTEAFF TGTGCCAGCTCACCGATGAGGATTGACACTGAAGCTTTCTTT
NA TRBJ2-3 NA TRBV4-1 CASSQGGSGRRDTQYF TGCGCCAGCAGCCAAGGAGGGTCGGGCAGGCGAGATACGCAGTATTTT
NA TRBJ2-1 TRBD2 TRBV7-3 CASSLALSGGAYEQFF TGTGCCAGCAGCTTAGCTCTTAGCGGGGGGGCCTATGAGCAGTTCTTC
NA TRBJ1-1 NA TRBV7-8 CASRGVLGNTEAFF TGTGCCAGCCGCGGGGTTTTGGGGAACACTGAAGCTTTCTTT
NA TRBJ1-1 NA TRBV3-1/TRBV3-2 CASSQEEWRTEAFF TGTGCCAGCAGCCAAGAAGAATGGCGTACGGAGGCTTTCTTT
NA TRBJ1-4 NA TRBV6-1 CASSEALGQGNEKLFF TGTGCCAGCAGTGAAGCGCTAGGTCAGGGCAACGAAAAACTGTTTTTT